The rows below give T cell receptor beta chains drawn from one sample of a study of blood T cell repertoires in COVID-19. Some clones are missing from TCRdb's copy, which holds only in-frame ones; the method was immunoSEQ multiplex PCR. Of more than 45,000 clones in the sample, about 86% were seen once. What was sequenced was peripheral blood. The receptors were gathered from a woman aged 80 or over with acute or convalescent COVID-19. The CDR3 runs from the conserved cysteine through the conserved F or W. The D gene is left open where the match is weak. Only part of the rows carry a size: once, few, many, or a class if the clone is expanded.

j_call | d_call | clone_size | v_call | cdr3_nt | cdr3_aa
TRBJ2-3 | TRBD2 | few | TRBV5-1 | TGCGCCAGCAAACTCACATGGACTAGCGGTACAGATACGCAGTATTTT | CASKLTWTSGTDTQYF
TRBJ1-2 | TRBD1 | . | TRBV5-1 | TGCGCCAGCAGCCTAGCACCGACAGGGGGTCGCGGCTACACCTTC | CASSLAPTGGRGYTF
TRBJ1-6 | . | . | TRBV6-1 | TGTGCCAGCAGTGAAAATAGACACCGAAATTCACCCCTCCACTTT | CASSENRHRNSPLHF
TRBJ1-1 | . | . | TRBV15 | TGTGCCACCAGCAGAGATCCGGGGAACACTGAAGCTTTCTTT | CATSRDPGNTEAFF
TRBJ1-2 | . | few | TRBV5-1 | TGCGCCAGCAGCTTAAATACTGACTATGGCTACACCTTC | CASSLNTDYGYTF
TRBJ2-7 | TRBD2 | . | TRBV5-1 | TGCGCCAGCAGCCGGACTAGCGGGGGGGCCCGAGACGAGCAGTACTTC | CASSRTSGGARDEQYF
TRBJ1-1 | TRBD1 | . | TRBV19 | TGTGCCAGTAAAACATCATGGGACAGGGAAACTGAAGCTTTCTTT | CASKTSWDRETEAFF
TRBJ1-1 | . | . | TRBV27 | TGTGCCAGCAGTCCCCGCTATACCAACACTGAAGCTTTCTTT | CASSPRYTNTEAFF
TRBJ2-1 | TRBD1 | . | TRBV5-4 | TGTGCCAGCAGAGCCGGGACAGCTAACAATGAGCAGTTCTTC | CASRAGTANNEQFF
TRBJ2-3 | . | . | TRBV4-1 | TGCGCCAGCAGGTCCACAGGGACATCCACAGATACGCAGTATTTT | CASRSTGTSTDTQYF
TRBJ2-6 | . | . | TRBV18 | TGTGCCAGCTCACCACCGCACGGGAGCTCTGGGGCCAACGTCCTGACTTTC | CASSPPHGSSGANVLTF
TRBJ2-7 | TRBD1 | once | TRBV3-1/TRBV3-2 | TGTGCCAGCAGCCCGAGCAGGGGGCAGGGGGAGCAGTACTTC | CASSPSRGQGEQYF
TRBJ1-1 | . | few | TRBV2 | TGTGCCAGCAGTGAAGGCTCAGGGGAGACTGAAGCTTTCTTT | CASSEGSGETEAFF
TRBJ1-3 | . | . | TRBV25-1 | TGTGCCAGCCGTGAAACGGGACTTGGAAACACCATATATTTT | CASRETGLGNTIYF
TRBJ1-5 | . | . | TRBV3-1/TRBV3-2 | TGTGCCAGCAGCCAAGCGGGTCTCAATCAGCCCCAGCATTTT | CASSQAGLNQPQHF
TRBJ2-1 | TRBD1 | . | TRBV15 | TGTGCCACCAGCAGTCCGCCGGGACAGGGGACTTACAATGAGCAGTTCTTC | CATSSPPGQGTYNEQFF
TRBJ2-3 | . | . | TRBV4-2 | TGTGCCAGCAGCCAAGTACAGGGCCCAGATACGCAGTATTTT | CASSQVQGPDTQYF
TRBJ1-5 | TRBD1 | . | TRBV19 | TGTGCCAGTAGTAACCGGGACAGAAGCCAGCCCCAGCATTTT | CASSNRDRSQPQHF
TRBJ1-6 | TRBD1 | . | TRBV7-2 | TGTGCCAGCAGCCCAAAGTCAGGGGGCGTAAATTCACCCCTCCACTTT | CASSPKSGGVNSPLHF
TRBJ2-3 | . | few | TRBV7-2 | TGTGCCAGCATCAGACGGGGGACCACAGATACGCAGTATTTT | CASIRRGTTDTQYF
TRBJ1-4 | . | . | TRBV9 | TGTGCCAGCAGCGTGGGGGGAACTAATGAAAAACTGTTTTTT | CASSVGGTNEKLFF
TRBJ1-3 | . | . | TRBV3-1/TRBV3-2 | TGTGCCAGCAGCCAGGGGGGCTCTGGAAACACCATATATTTT | CASSQGGSGNTIYF
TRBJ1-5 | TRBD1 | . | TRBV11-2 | TGTGCCAGCAGCCGAGACAGGGTCGGTCAGCCCCAGCATTTT | CASSRDRVGQPQHF
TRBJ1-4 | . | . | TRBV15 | TGTGCCACCAGCAGAGACCCCATGACCGGGGGTGAAAAACTGTTTTTT | CATSRDPMTGGEKLFF
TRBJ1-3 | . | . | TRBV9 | TGTGCCAGCAGCGGGAGGGGCTATTCTGGAAACACCATATATTTT | CASSGRGYSGNTIYF